This T cell receptor beta chain was retrieved from a study of blood T cells in healthy people across ages. Overall study: Through template switching, about one barcoded beta molecule was captured per two T cells, as measured in model experiments. Findings and caveats of the study: Versus aged donors, long-lived donors had higher diversity and more naive CD4+ cells. The study found TCR beta diversity correlated strongly with naive T cell percentage.

The CDR3 covers 14 residues. Germline CDR1 LGHNA, CDR2 YNFKEQ. With 6 bases removed from V and 7 bases from J, the gap between germline ends came to 16 bases. As concerns this clonotype: Its target is not known.

Combining a sample-barcoded 5' primer with a J-beta primer mix, a second PCR ran for about 7 to 11 cycles. A 12-random-nucleotide template-switch adaptor tagged each cDNA molecule. Each CDR3 protein gets one entry after TCRdb re-called the 5' RACE reads with MiXCR. This sample carries under 2 million distinct CDR3 sequences, almost 35% of them seen once, and the ten largest clones take around 11%. V usage is TRBV4-2 and J usage is TRBJ2-1, with D perhaps TRBD2 (5 bases). This TCR was recovered from a woman younger than 45 in good health. Material: blood. CDR3 sequence: CASSYNSGGNEQFF. For the CDR3, the DNA is TGTGCCAGCAGTTACAATTCTGGAGGAAATGAGCAGTTCTTC.